This T cell receptor beta chain was retrieved from a study of PD-L1 blockade in urothelial cancer. Produced via immunoSEQ multiplex PCR; TCRdb's table is partial and in-frame only. The data hold some 51,000 clones, with around 85% observed a single time. Germline loops: CDR1 WNHNN, CDR2 SYGVQD (reference sequence). This CDR3 comprises 17 residues. V lost 7 bases to trimming and J lost 3 bases; unmatched junction nucleotides: 11. The receptor was isolated from a man aged 55-75 years with urothelial cancer. The chain links TRBV10-1 to TRBJ2-1; TRBD2 matches at 11 bases. The source material was PBMCs, sampled around atezolizumab (anti-PD-L1) treatment. DNA of the CDR3: TGCGCCAGCACCCCGAGGGTCGGGACTAGCGGCTACAATGAGCAGTTCTTC. As protein: CASTPRVGTSGYNEQFF.